This T cell receptor beta chain was profiled in a study of Ad26.COV2.S vaccination and SARS-CoV-2 variants (dated by TCRdb to about 2021). Study-wide context: Donors in the vaccine arm were drawn from COV1001, a multicentre, randomized, double-blind, placebo-controlled phase I-IIa trial testing Ad26.COV2.S in healthy adults. Ad26.COV2.S was given intramuscularly at 5x10^10 or 1x10^11 viral particles, as a single shot or as two shots 56 days apart. The TCR-sequenced set comprised about 32 samples: some 20 Ad26.COV2.S vaccine recipients, 5 placebo recipients and 8 SARS-CoV-2 convalescent individuals. Investigators did not know the trial group allocation while performing experiments and assessing outcomes. Participants in the trial were split at random into five groups of five each, receiving low-dose or high-dose Ad26.COV2.S once or twice, or else placebo on both occasions. TCRbeta repertoire sequencing served as the tool for gauging how specific and how broad the SARS-CoV-2-reactive T cell receptors were following Ad26.COV2.S vaccination. Broad study findings and their caveats: It was noted by the authors that total T cell responses may have been underestimated by the TCR breadth and depth analyses. Ad26.COV2.S recipients had higher spike-specific TCR breadth than placebo recipients (P = 0.0014). Substantial breadth of spike-specific CD8+ and CD4+ T cell responses was reported after vaccination. Vaccine and placebo recipients had similar non-spike TCR breadth, a finding consistent with the vaccine containing only spike. The study was not powered to compare responses between vaccine doses or regimens.

At the junction V is shortened by 2 bases and J by 4 bases; bases outside the gene matches: 10. The germline V gene sets CDR1 to KGHSH and CDR2 to LQKENI. Spanning cysteine to phenylalanine, the CDR3 consists of 16 amino acids. CDR3 DNA only is kept here, 48 bases in frame from base 1. What this sample's treatment or condition label stands for: about 20 received Ad26.COV2.S at low or high dose, single or two shots; roughly 5 received placebo; per-sample allocation not given. Repertoires of vaccine and placebo recipients were sequenced from samples collected on day 63 after the first injection. In Cohort 1b, 20 to 25 adults aged 18-55 years were enrolled at a single site in Boston, USA, between 29 July and 7 August 2020. Ad26.COV2.S was a replication-incompetent adenovirus type 26 vector that expressed a prefusion-stabilized SARS-CoV-2 spike protein derived from the original Wuhan strain. The immunoSEQ Assay was used to sequence TCRbeta CDR3 regions. After extraction, genomic DNA underwent amplification by bias-controlled multiplex PCR, followed by high-throughput sequencing. In the source study's methods: To quantify the absolute abundance of every unique TCRbeta CDR3 region, sequences were collapsed and filtered. T cell fraction was estimated by normalizing TCRbeta template counts to usable DNA, which was measured by amplifying reference genes present in all nucleated cells. Repertoire TCRs were annotated as SARS-CoV-2-specific by exact matching of V gene, CDR3 amino acid sequence and J gene to a known reactive TCR set. MIRA supplied the reference SARS-CoV-2 TCR set, which was filtered for enrichment in COVID-19-positive ImmuneCODE repertoires so that public or cross-reactive TCRs were removed. Using the MIRA antigens, annotated TCRs were further analysed by specific ORF or by position within an ORF. Breadth was defined as the number of annotated unique rearrangements divided by the total number of unique productive rearrangements, and depth was defined as the summed frequency of the annotated unique rearrangements. Two-sided Wilcoxon rank-sum tests were applied when comparing TCR breadth between groups. TCRdb re-hosts the immuneACCESS table, in-frame sequences only. Its copies lack some clones; in the studies checked, an unresolved V gene accounts for under half of them, and the cause for the rest is not known. For V, J and clone size, that table is used; D and trimming come from the DNA. Within this sample are around 300,000 clones, with 86% of them counted one time only. The top ten clonotypes cover around 10% of the sample.

A remark on this clone: Its specific antigen is unknown. It has no much larger one-base neighbor in the sample; base qualities were not kept.

The sequences come from peripheral blood, collected in a trial of Ad26.COV2.S vaccine versus placebo. The chain links TRBV18 with TRBJ1-2, with 7 junctional bases fitting TRBD1. The clonotype originates from a person between 18 and 60 years old who received the Ad26.COV2.S COVID-19 vaccine or a placebo. The DNA reads TGTGCCAGCTCACCAGGAGGACAGGTTGGTGGCTATGGCTACACCTTC. The resulting protein is CASSPGGQVGGYGYTF.